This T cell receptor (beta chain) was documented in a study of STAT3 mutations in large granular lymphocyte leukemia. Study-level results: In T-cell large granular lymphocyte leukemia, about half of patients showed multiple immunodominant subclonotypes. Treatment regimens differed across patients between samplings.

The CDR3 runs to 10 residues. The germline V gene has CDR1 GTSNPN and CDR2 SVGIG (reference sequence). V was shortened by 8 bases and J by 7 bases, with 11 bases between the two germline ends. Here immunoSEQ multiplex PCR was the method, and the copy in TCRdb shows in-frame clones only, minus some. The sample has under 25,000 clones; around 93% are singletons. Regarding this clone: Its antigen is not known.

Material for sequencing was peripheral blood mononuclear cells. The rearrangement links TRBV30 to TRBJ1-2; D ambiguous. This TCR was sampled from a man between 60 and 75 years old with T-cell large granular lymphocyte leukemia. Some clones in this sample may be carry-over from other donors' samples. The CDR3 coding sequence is TGTGCCCTGCGGCGAGGTGGCTACACCTTC. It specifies CALRRGGYTF.